One and the same sample provided the 6 T cell receptor beta chains below, sequenced in a study of identical twins. From the 5' RACE reads, TCRdb called clonotypes with MiXCR, one entry per CDR3 protein. The sample holds around 1.7 million distinct CDR3 sequences, about 30% seen once. Sequences were obtained from cord blood. All receptors derive from a newborn girl in good health.

The V gene is TRBV20-1, the J gene TRBJ2-5, with D uncertain. This CDR3 spans 14 amino acids. Germline V gives CDR1 DFQATT, CDR2 SNEGSKA (reference sequence). Trimming took 0 bases from V and 5 from J, leaving 13 bases between them. The CDR3 bases are TGCAGTGCTAGAGATTGGGCGATTTGGGAGACCCAGTACTTC. Translated: CSARDWAIWETQYF.

This clonotype was observed many times. The rearrangement joins TRBV4-1 to TRBJ1-2; 7 bases agree with TRBD1. This CDR3 has 15 residues. V dropped 0 bases and J dropped 4; count of bases not matched to a gene: 5. Germline V gives CDR1 MGHRA, CDR2 YSYEKL. The CDR3 sequence is CASSQDGQVGYGYTF. In DNA form, the CDR3 reads TGCGCCAGCAGCCAAGACGGACAGGTCGGCTATGGCTACACCTTC.

The chain is built from TRBV29-1 and TRBJ2-7, with D possibly TRBD1 on 6 matching bases. Germline CDR1 SQVTM, CDR2 ANQGSEA. The CDR3 runs 13 residues. Trimming removed 5 bases at V and 2 bases at J, with 13 bases between. The CDR3 spells CSVTGPGTYEQYF. As DNA, the CDR3 is TGCAGCGTTACAGGGCCTGGGACCTACGAGCAGTACTTC.

This chain uses TRBV20-1 with TRBJ2-5; 7 bases fit TRBD2. V shed 1 base and J 11 bases; nucleotides not matched to a gene: 16. Germline assignment: CDR1 DFQATT and CDR2 SNEGSKA (reference sequence). This CDR3 region has 15 residues. The CDR3 DNA follows: TGCAGTGCTAGAGCCCCACTAGCGCCCTTGGGTCAGCAGTACTTC. It is translated as CSARAPLAPLGQQYF.

The chain employs TRBV14 and TRBJ2-7; 10 bases fit TRBD2. With 4 bases clipped from V and 5 bases from J, the junction kept 11 bases outside the gene matches. Germline V CDR1 and CDR2: SGHDN, FVKESK. The CDR3 has 16 residues. CDR3 in amino acids: CASSPLLTSGSHEQYF. CDR3 sequence (DNA): TGTGCCAGCAGCCCCCTATTGACTAGCGGGTCCCACGAGCAGTACTTC.

The count of this clonotype is one. A much larger clone lies one base from this, so it may be a read error. The J gene is TRBJ2-1, the V gene TRBV5-1; TRBD1 matches at 10 bases. Matching the DNA end better, TRBJ2-7 makes the J call doubtful. CDR3 length equals 16 residues. CDR1 and CDR2 from the germline V gene are SGHRS and YFSETQ. Written as DNA, the CDR3 is TGCGCCAGCAGCTCCCCCGGGACAGGGGTACTCAATGAGCAGTACTTC. As protein: CASSSPGTGVLNEQYF.